The present TCR beta chain was sequenced within a study of control samples from healthy donors and cancer patients. Per germline, CDR1 LGHNA and CDR2 YNFKEQ. Unmatched junction bases numbered 2, after V lost 2 bases and J lost 8 bases. The CDR3 loop spans 13 amino acids. Repertoires were generated with immunoSEQ multiplex PCR, while TCRdb's copy carries only in-frame clones and drops some. This sample has around 90,000 clones, with around 85% found just once. This clonotype originated in a young man in good health. The sample comprised blood. The chain carries TRBV4-2 and TRBJ1-4, with 7 nucleotides matching TRBD1. CDR3 bases: TGTGCCAGCAGCCAAACGACAGGGGAAAAACTGTTTTTT. As protein: CASSQTTGEKLFF.